These 25 T cell receptor beta chains share one sample of origin, sequenced in a study of CD8+ T cells in alopecia areata. Investigators isolated RNA and reverse transcribed it into cDNA to act as the sequencing template. Only in-frame clones appear in the TCRdb table, and some are missing; sequencing was by immunoSEQ multiplex PCR. The sample holds some 100,000 clones, roughly 60% seen once. The treatment: oral pan-JAK inhibitor, 5-10 mg twice daily. Sequences were derived from CD8+ T cells sorted from blood, sampled between weeks 55 and 65, from a patient treated with tofacitinib. These receptor sequences come from a human donor with alopecia areata.

This clone has a handful of counts. V usage is TRBV7-8 and J usage is TRBJ2-3; possible D gene TRBD1, 5 bases. The germline V gene encodes CDR1 SGHVS and CDR2 FQNEAQ. Trimming removed 1 base from V and 3 bases from J, with 14 bases in between. The CDR3 is 16 amino acids. In nucleotides, the CDR3 is TGTGCCAGCAGCTTAGGGTCGTCCAGGGCAACAGATACGCAGTATTTT. Protein sequence: CASSLGSSRATDTQYF.

This clone has just one count. The chain recombines TRBV7-3 with TRBJ1-5; no clear D gene. The V gene lost 3 bases and the J gene lost 5 bases, with 17 bases spanning the gap. Germline V gene sequence: CDR1 SGHTA, CDR2 FQGTGA. The CDR3 length is 16 residues. The CDR3 here is CASSFYHDYEDQPQHF. The CDR3 bases are TGTGCCAGCAGCTTCTACCACGACTACGAGGATCAGCCCCAGCATTTT.

DNA of the CDR3: TGTGCCAGCAGCCAAGATCTTTACGGTGCCACTAATGAAAAACTGTTTTTT. Amino acids: CASSQDLYGATNEKLFF. The V gene is TRBV4-2, the J gene TRBJ1-4; D not certain. The CDR3 runs 17 residues. Trimming stripped 0 bases from V and 2 bases from J, with 13 bases between. The germline gives CDR1 LGHNA, CDR2 YNFKEQ.

Only one count was recorded for this clone. The chain joins TRBV21-1 to TRBJ1-2. TRBV21-1 is reported as a pseudogene. The length of the CDR3 is 13 residues. In nucleotides, the CDR3 is TGTGCCAGCAGCGGGATACTAAACTATGGCTACACCTTC. It specifies CASSGILNYGYTF.

The V and J genes are TRBV5-6 and TRBJ2-1; 7 positions match TRBD1. The V segment lost 4 bases and the J segment 5 bases; nucleotides outside the gene matches: 9. The CDR3 totals 15 residues. Germline CDR1 SGHDT, CDR2 YYEEEE. The CDR3 is CASSVGQRTHNEQFF. The CDR3 DNA reads as TGTGCCAGCAGCGTGGGACAGAGAACTCACAATGAGCAGTTCTTC.

This clone was counted between two and nine times. The chain employs TRBV12-5 and TRBJ2-1; D uncertain. Germline assignment: CDR1 LGHNT and CDR2 FRNRAP. The CDR3 covers 13 residues. Trimming took off 6 bases at V and 0 bases at J, with 6 bases between the two ends. CDR3 DNA sequence: TGTGCTAGTGGAGGAAGCTCCTACAATGAGCAGTTCTTC. Translated: CASGGSSYNEQFF.

The V and J genes are TRBV7-2 and TRBJ2-2; unclear D gene. V was cut by 7 bases and J by 7 bases, with 22 bases left in between. The CDR3 covers 16 residues. Looked up from germline, CDR1 is SGHTA and CDR2 is FQGNSA. CDR3 DNA: TGTGCCAGCAACCCCTCGTTGGGTGTACCCCACGGGGAGCTGTTTTTT. The encoded protein is CASNPSLGVPHGELFF.

The table lists this clone with a count of one. The junction does not match germline at one end; this may be a read error. The gene calls are TRBV14 and TRBJ2-7; D not resolved. This CDR3 is built from 14 residues. Germline CDR1 SGHDN, CDR2 FVKESK. This chain's CDR3 is CAGSQLSSPYEQYF. CDR3 sequence (DNA): TGTGCCGGCAGCCAACTTTCTAGTCCCTACGAGCAGTACTTC.

The sample holds a few counts of this clone. CDR3 in amino acids: CASSSSGTGVYEQYF. The DNA for the CDR3 is TGCGCCAGCAGCTCTTCCGGGACAGGGGTGTACGAGCAGTACTTC. The chain joins TRBV4-1 to TRBJ2-7; 10 nucleotides agree with TRBD1. V lost 5 bases, J lost 4 bases, and 8 bases stayed unmatched. Germline-derived CDR1 and CDR2 are MGHRA and YSYEKL. The CDR3 runs to 15 residues.

Notes on this clone: This sample also contains other DNA sequences that code for the same CDR3. This chain links TRBV2 with TRBJ2-1, with D unresolved. The V gene lost 6 bases and the J gene lost 10 bases, with 7 bases spanning the gap. Germline loops: CDR1 SNHLY, CDR2 FYNNEI. There are 10 residues in the CDR3. DNA of the CDR3: TGTGCCAGCAGCGGCACCGAGCAGTTCTTC. The encoded protein is CASSGTEQFF.

The CDR3 spells CAIARAGGNEQFF. CDR3 coding DNA: TGTGCTATAGCCCGGGCGGGGGGTAATGAGCAGTTCTTC. V is TRBV7-7 and J is TRBJ2-1; 8 bases match TRBD2. Germline V gene lookup returns CDR1 SSHAT and CDR2 FNYEAQ (reference sequence). The CDR3 consists of 13 residues.

This clone was observed a handful of times. The rearrangement uses TRBV7-8 and TRBJ2-1; tentatively, D is TRBD2 (6 bases). CDR3 length: 15 residues. The V end was cut by 1 base, the J end by 3 bases, with 10 bases between. From germline, CDR1 is SGHVS and CDR2 FQNEAQ. This chain's CDR3 is CASSLGWGDYNEQFF. CDR3 nucleotide sequence: TGTGCCAGCAGCTTAGGGTGGGGGGACTACAATGAGCAGTTCTTC.

The genes are TRBV14 and TRBJ2-7, with D possibly called TRBD1 or TRBD2 (5 bases each). V was pared by 3 bases and J by 4 bases, with 16 bases between. CDR1 is SGHDN, CDR2 FVKESK, per germline. This CDR3 spans 15 amino acids. CDR3: CASSHQGGGGYEQYF. In DNA, the CDR3 is TGTGCCAGCAGCCACCAAGGAGGTGGGGGTTACGAGCAGTACTTC.

This clone was detected only a few times. V and J are TRBV15 and TRBJ2-5, with a tentative D call TRBD1 (5 bases). The germline gives CDR1 LNHNV, CDR2 YYDKDF (reference sequence). V was cut by 6 bases and J by 3 bases, with 17 bases left in between. This CDR3 has 15 residues. The DNA for the CDR3 is TGTGCCACCAGGGACGGAAGGGGCCAGAAAGAGACCCAGTACTTC. It is translated as CATRDGRGQKETQYF.

This clone was observed a handful of times. The chain has TRBV2 and TRBJ2-1; D unclear. This CDR3 spans 10 amino acids. From germline, CDR1 is SNHLY and CDR2 FYNNEI. V was clipped by 7 bases and J by 10 bases, with 8 bases between them. In DNA form, the CDR3 reads TGTGCCAGCAAGAGAACAGAGCAGTTCTTC. Protein product: CASKRTEQFF.

This chain links TRBV13 with TRBJ1-5; unclear D gene. The germline gives CDR1 PRHDT, CDR2 FYEKMQ (reference sequence). V lost 0 bases and J 1 base, leaving 4 bases between the germline ends. CDR3 length equals 14 residues. This chain's CDR3 is CASSLGGSNQPQHF. The CDR3 DNA is TGTGCCAGCAGCTTAGGCGGAAGCAATCAGCCCCAGCATTTT.

Worth noting for this clone: The identical CDR3 is also encoded by other nucleotide sequences in the sample. This chain connects TRBV4-1 to TRBJ1-2, with a tentative D call TRBD1 (6 bases). V lost 0 bases to trimming and J lost 8 bases, with 10 bases between them. This CDR3 is 13 amino acids long. Germline CDR1 is MGHRA and CDR2 is YSYEKL. In DNA, the CDR3 is TGCGCCAGCAGCCAAGATGGCGACAGGGGCTACACCTTC. Its translation is CASSQDGDRGYTF.

This clone was counted a few times. This chain connects TRBV9 to TRBJ1-1, with 9 positions matching TRBD1. After removal of 3 bases from V and 0 bases from J, the junction contained 6 bases not matched to a gene. Germline lookup yields CDR1 SGDLS and CDR2 YYNGEE. This CDR3 is 16 amino acids long. The CDR3 region is CASSAPGQGLNTEAFF. CDR3 coding DNA: TGTGCCAGCAGCGCCCCGGGACAGGGATTGAACACTGAAGCTTTCTTT.

The V and J genes are TRBV27 and TRBJ1-5; D is unresolved. The CDR3 runs 17 residues. Germline-derived CDR1 and CDR2 are MNHEY and SMNVEV (reference sequence). The V gene lost 8 bases and the J gene lost 1 base, with 21 bases spanning the gap. The CDR3 protein is CASPSCREGGSNQPQHF. CDR3 DNA sequence: TGTGCCAGCCCCTCGTGTCGGGAGGGTGGAAGCAATCAGCCCCAGCATTTT.

The chain employs TRBV11-2 and TRBJ1-1, with D possibly matching TRBD1 (5 bases). CDR1 is SGHAT and CDR2 is FQNNGV in the germline V gene. Trimming pared 5 bases from V and 5 bases from J, leaving 18 bases between. This CDR3 has 15 amino acids. The CDR3 protein is CASSPGGRRDTEAFF. CDR3 bases: TGTGCCAGCAGCCCGGGGGGGAGAAGGGATACTGAAGCTTTCTTT.

The chain carries TRBV2 and TRBJ2-1; TRBD1 is a possible D gene (5 bases). CDR1 SNHLY and CDR2 FYNNEI come from the germline V gene. V was cut by 7 bases and J by 4 bases, with 14 bases left in between. This CDR3 has 14 residues. The CDR3 DNA reads TGTGCCAGCATCGAGGCAGGGCTATACAATGAGCAGTTCTTC. Its translation is CASIEAGLYNEQFF. Full variable domain (rest looked up from reference TRBV2 and TRBJ2-1): EPEVTQTPSHQVTQMGQEVILRCVPISNHLYFYWYRQILGQKVEFLVSFYNNEISEKSEIFDDQFSVERPDGSNFTLKIRSTKLEDSAMYFCASIEAGLYNEQFFGPGTRLTVL.

V gene TRBV7-9 combines with J gene TRBJ2-1, with 7 bases lining up with TRBD1. CDR1 SEHNR and CDR2 FQNEAQ come from the germline V gene (reference sequence). The CDR3 runs 16 residues. V shed 1 base, J shed 3 bases, and the junction held 6 bases outside the gene matches. For the CDR3, the DNA is TGTGCCAGCAGCTTAGTCCGACAGGGATACTACAATGAGCAGTTCTTC. It yields the protein CASSLVRQGYYNEQFF.

With regard to this clone: This sample includes further DNA sequences coding for the same CDR3. The chain carries TRBV21-1 and TRBJ2-5; the DNA was not used to check the table's D call, TRBD2. TRBV21-1 is flagged as a pseudogene. CDR3 length: 14 residues. CDR3 in amino acids: CASSVRGMQETQYF. In DNA form, the CDR3 reads TGTGCCAGCTCCGTCCGGGGAATGCAAGAGACCCAGTACTTC.

The gene calls are TRBV7-6 and TRBJ2-5; tentative D call: TRBD1 (6 bases). Germline V gene sequence: CDR1 SGHVS, CDR2 FNYEAQ. The V end was cut by 0 bases, the J end by 2 bases, with 10 bases between. This CDR3 region has 15 residues. The CDR3 protein is CASSLAGQNQETQYF. CDR3 nucleotide sequence: TGTGCCAGCAGCTTAGCCGGACAGAATCAAGAGACCCAGTACTTC.

V is TRBV5-6 and J is TRBJ1-2; TRBD1 agrees at 8 bases. CDR3 length: 14 amino acids. Per the germline V gene, CDR1 is SGHDT and CDR2 is YYEEEE. V was pared by 4 bases and J by 4 bases, with 6 bases of the junction left unmatched. The CDR3: CASSPGQGRYGYTF. Written as DNA, the CDR3 is TGTGCCAGCAGCCCCGGACAGGGCCGCTATGGCTACACCTTC. Combining the CDR3 with reference TRBV5-6 and TRBJ1-2 gives the whole variable domain DAGVTQSPTHLIKTRGQQVTLRCSPKSGHDTVSWYQQALGQGPQFIFQYYEEEERQRGNFPDRFSGHQFPNYSSELNVNALLLGDSALYLCASSPGQGRYGYTFGSGTRLTVV.